What follows are 16 T cell receptor beta chains derived from one specimen sequenced in a study of T cells in Graves' hyperthyroidism and ophthalmopathy. TCR beta CDR3 regions were amplified from RNA transcripts. The HTBI set primed first-round TCR CDR3 RT-PCR. TCRdb redid the calling of the multiplex PCR reads with MiXCR, one entry per CDR3 protein. The table records 550,000 to 600,000 distinct CDR3 sequences, 14% of them present only once. Material for sequencing was blood. These receptors originate from a woman between 18 and 29 years old with Graves' ophthalmopathy.

This clonotype was counted ten times or more. The chain uses TRBV5-5 and TRBJ2-1; D is uncertain. V dropped 0 bases and J dropped 3 bases, with 10 bases sitting between them. CDR1 and CDR2 (germline): SGHKS, YYEKEE (reference sequence). The CDR3 totals 15 residues. CDR3 loop: CASSLVRRIYNEQFF. The CDR3 DNA sequence: TGTGCCAGCAGCTTGGTACGTCGGATCTACAATGAGCAGTTCTTC.

In its sample, this clonotype was seen a few times. The J gene is TRBJ2-7, the V gene TRBV29-1; a possible D gene is TRBD2 (7 bases). V was pared by 0 bases and J by 2 bases, with 14 bases between. There are 15 residues in the CDR3. The germline V gene has CDR1 SQVTM and CDR2 ANQGSEA. CDR3 DNA sequence: TGCAGCGTTGAAGAGGGGGGGGACACAACCTACGAGCAGTACTTC. It translates to CSVEEGGDTTYEQYF.

This rearrangement joins TRBV7-2 to TRBJ2-4; D uncertain. Between the trimmed V and J ends, which lost 5 bases and 3 bases, there was a span of 14 bases. The CDR3 runs to 15 residues. CDR1 is SGHTA and CDR2 is FQGNSA in the germline V gene. CDR3 sequence (DNA): TGTGCCAGCAGCCCCCCGATGCCTTTCAAAAACATTCAGTACTTC. It translates to CASSPPMPFKNIQYF.

The CDR3 bases are TGTGCCATCAGGGGACAGGGCAATCAGCCCCAGCATTTT. Its translation: CAIRGQGNQPQHF. The chain recombines TRBV10-3 with TRBJ1-5; 8 nucleotides agree with TRBD1. Germline V gene data show CDR1 as ENHRY and CDR2 as SYGVKD. The CDR3 contains 13 residues. The ends lost 6 bases at V and 2 bases at J; junction bases unmatched: 0.

To note about this clonotype: This may be a read error: a much more frequent sequence differs by one nucleotide. V and J are TRBV3-1 and TRBJ1-1; D not resolved. This CDR3 has 14 amino acids. Germline V gives CDR1 LGHDT, CDR2 YNNKEL (reference sequence). The CDR3 nucleotides are TGTGTCAGCAGCCAATCATACGAGGAGGCTGAAGCTTTCTTT. Translating gives CVSSQSYEEAEAFF.

There are a few counts of this clonotype. V gene TRBV20-1 combines with J gene TRBJ1-2; D unclear. The CDR3 length is 13 residues. Trimming shortened V by 0 bases and J by 8 bases, and 13 bases separated the two germline ends. CDR1 DFQATT and CDR2 SNEGSKA come from the germline V gene (reference sequence). Written as DNA, the CDR3 is TGCAGTGCTAGAGAGGATGGGGTAGGGGGCTACACCTTC. Encoded protein: CSAREDGVGGYTF.

The chain recombines TRBV19 with TRBJ1-2, with TRBD1 matching 9 bases. The trim removed 7 bases at V and 2 bases at J, leaving 5 bases unmatched. The germline gives CDR1 LNHDA, CDR2 SQIVND (reference sequence). The CDR3 covers 14 residues. CDR3 in amino acids: CASTTGTGNYGYTF. In nucleotides, the CDR3 is TGTGCCAGTACTACCGGGACAGGGAACTATGGCTACACCTTC.

This clonotype was observed many times. The chain couples TRBV12-3 or TRBV12-4 to TRBJ1-2; D is uncertain. V lost 5 bases and J lost 2, with 9 bases in between. The length of the CDR3 is 13 residues. DNA of the CDR3: TGTGCCAGCAGTACCAGACGCAACTATGGCTACACCTTC. This translates into CASSTRRNYGYTF.

This clonotype was counted ten times or more. The chain carries TRBV11-2 and TRBJ2-5, with D possibly matching TRBD2 (5 bases). Trimming stripped 5 bases from V and 3 bases from J, with 10 bases between. The CDR3 spans 13 residues. Germline values: CDR1 SGHAT, CDR2 FQNNGV. CDR3 region: CASSAGLEETQYF. DNA of the CDR3: TGTGCCAGCAGCGCCGGACTCGAAGAGACCCAGTACTTC.

This clonotype turned up a few times. V and J are TRBV3-1 and TRBJ1-4; D perhaps matches TRBD1 (5 bases). Deletions cut 4 bases from V and 8 bases from J, with 20 bases between. The germline V gene has CDR1 LGHDT and CDR2 YNNKEL (reference sequence). This CDR3 comprises 16 residues. The CDR3 DNA is TGTGCCAGCAGCCCTTTAGGGAGGGGCTTGGGCGAAAAACTGTTTTTT. Its translation is CASSPLGRGLGEKLFF.

This clonotype appeared many times. The rearrangement joins TRBV30 to TRBJ1-1; possible D gene TRBD1, 5 bases. The V end lost 0 bases, the J end lost 1 base, and 6 bases lay between the germline ends. The CDR3 has 13 residues. Germline V CDR1 and CDR2: GTSNPN, SVGIG (reference sequence). CDR3 nucleotide sequence: TGTGCCTGGAGTGTGGGGGAGAACACTGAAGCTTTCTTT. As protein: CAWSVGENTEAFF. The full variable domain, in which reference TRBV30 and TRBJ1-1 provide the parts outside the CDR3, is SQTIHQWPATLVQPVGSPLSLECTVEGTSNPNLYWYRQAAGRGLQLLFYSVGIGQISSEVPQNLSASRPQDRQFILSSKKLLLSDSGFYLCAWSVGENTEAFFGQGTRLTVV.

This clonotype was recorded at least ten times. V usage is TRBV2 and J usage is TRBJ1-4; 9 nucleotides agree with TRBD1. CDR1 is SNHLY, CDR2 FYNNEI, per germline. The J segment lost 10 bases and the V segment lost 6 bases, leaving 15 bases of the junction unmatched. The CDR3 has 16 residues. CDR3 loop: CASSPTSTGGVGKLFF. DNA for the CDR3: TGTGCCAGCAGCCCGACTTCCACAGGGGGCGTGGGAAAACTGTTTTTT.

This clonotype was counted at least ten times. This chain joins TRBV6-6 and TRBJ2-7, with 8 bases that match TRBD2. CDR3 length: 18 amino acids. Germline CDR1 is MNHNY and CDR2 is SVGAGI (reference sequence). Trimming cost V 1 base and J 3 bases; bases outside gene matches: 14. The CDR3 protein is CASSYYPLFTSGNYEQYF. CDR3 in DNA: TGTGCCAGCAGTTACTACCCCCTGTTCACTAGCGGTAACTACGAGCAGTACTTC.

This clonotype was seen repeatedly, ten times or more. The rearrangement joins TRBV27 to TRBJ2-7; perhaps TRBD2 as D (6 bases). CDR3 length: 15 residues. Per the germline V gene, CDR1 is MNHEY and CDR2 is SMNVEV (reference sequence). V lost 3 bases and J lost 2, with 14 bases in between. CDR3 sequence reads: CASSFQPGVAYEQYF. The CDR3 coding sequence is TGTGCCAGCAGTTTCCAGCCGGGGGTGGCCTACGAGCAGTACTTC.

This clonotype has only a few counts. The V call is TRBV6-5, the J call TRBJ1-1; D uncertain. Germline values: CDR1 MNHEY, CDR2 SVGAGI. The CDR3 consists of 12 residues. Trimming shortened V by 2 bases and J by 4 bases, and 5 bases separated the two germline ends. The CDR3 sequence: CASSYEGTEAFF. The CDR3 DNA sequence: TGTGCCAGCAGTTACGAAGGCACTGAAGCTTTCTTT.

This clonotype was recorded many times. The chain combines TRBV28 with TRBJ1-1, with no clear D. CDR1 is MDHEN, CDR2 SYDVKM, per germline. CDR3 length: 15 residues. Trimming took off 6 bases at V and 1 base at J, with 15 bases between the two ends. CDR3 coding DNA: TGTGCCAGCAGCCTCGGCGGGTCCGCGAACACTGAAGCTTTCTTT. Its protein product is CASSLGGSANTEAFF.